The 10 T cell receptor beta chains given below trace back to one sample, sequenced in a study of blood T cell repertoires in COVID-19. TCRdb's copy holds only in-frame clones and misses some; the assay was immunoSEQ multiplex PCR. The repertoire has about 170,000 clones, about four fifths of them found once; the top ten carry about 10%. The sequencing input was peripheral blood. The receptor source for this set is a woman of 80 years or more with active or convalescent COVID-19.

DNA for the CDR3: TGTGCCAGCAGCCTACAGGGAATCAAGAATTCACCCCTCCACTTT. As protein: CASSLQGIKNSPLHF. The chain carries TRBV27 and TRBJ1-6; possible D gene TRBD1, 6 bases. Between the trimmed V and J ends, which lost 6 bases and 7 bases, there was a span of 16 bases. Looked up from germline, CDR1 is MNHEY and CDR2 is SMNVEV (reference sequence). The CDR3 sequence is 15 residues long.

The genes are TRBV25-1 and TRBJ2-7; D is possibly TRBD2 (6 bases). Between the trimmed V and J ends, which lost 4 bases and 6 bases, there was a span of 10 bases. The CDR3 contains 12 residues. The V gene's germline CDR1 is MGHDK and CDR2 SYGVNS. The CDR3 here is CASSVGGGEQYF. The CDR3 bases are TGTGCCAGCAGTGTGGGGGGAGGCGAGCAGTACTTC.

The chain recombines TRBV9 with TRBJ1-6, with 11 positions matching TRBD1. CDR1 is SGDLS and CDR2 is YYNGEE in the germline V gene. V shed 4 bases and J 9 bases; nucleotides not matched to a gene: 6. The CDR3 is 15 amino acids. CDR3 region: CASSPGQGGVSPLHF. The CDR3 DNA reads TGTGCCAGCAGCCCGGGACAGGGGGGGGTTTCACCCCTCCACTTT.

The CDR3, as DNA: TGTGCCACCAGCAGAGAACAGGGGGCGTGGGGCTACACCTTC. It translates to CATSREQGAWGYTF. The genes are TRBV15 and TRBJ1-2, with TRBD1 identical over 9 bases. This CDR3 comprises 14 residues. Per germline, CDR1 LNHNV and CDR2 YYDKDF (reference sequence). V shed 0 bases, J shed 8 bases, and the junction held 4 bases outside the gene matches. The variable domain in full, with the rest retrieved from reference TRBV15 and TRBJ1-2, is DAMVIQNPRYQVTQFGKPVTLSCSQTLNHNVMYWYQQKSSQAPKLLFHYYDKDFNNEADTPDNFQSRRPNTSFCFLDIRSPGLGDTAMYLCATSREQGAWGYTFGSGTRLTVV.

The chain couples TRBV7-2 to TRBJ2-6; D might be TRBD1 (5 bases). V lost 6 bases, J lost 0 bases, and 12 bases lay in between. Germline V CDR1 and CDR2: SGHTA, FQGNSA. This CDR3 is built from 16 residues. The DNA of the CDR3 is TGTGCCAGCAGATCGACAGCCTACTCTGGGGCCAACGTCCTGACTTTC. Protein: CASRSTAYSGANVLTF.

The chain uses TRBV24-1 and TRBJ2-1, with 7 bases identical to TRBD1. The J segment lost 5 bases and the V segment lost 4 bases, leaving 7 bases of the junction unmatched. Per the germline V gene, CDR1 is KGHDR and CDR2 is SFDVKD. This CDR3 spans 15 amino acids. In nucleotides, the CDR3 is TGTGCCACCAGTGAGGCCCGGACAGGAGACAATGAGCAGTTCTTC. This gives the protein CATSEARTGDNEQFF.

V gene TRBV27 combines with J gene TRBJ2-1; D remains ambiguous. V was cut by 1 base and J by 0 bases, with 7 bases left in between. CDR3 size: 15 residues. Germline V CDR1 and CDR2: MNHEY, SMNVEV (reference sequence). CDR3 DNA: TGTGCCAGCAGTTTATTCTCCAGCTCCTACAATGAGCAGTTCTTC. Amino acids: CASSLFSSSYNEQFF.

The gene calls are TRBV18 and TRBJ2-1, with D maybe TRBD1 (6 bases). Germline V CDR1 and CDR2: KGHSH, LQKENI. Trimming left V 4 bases short and J 1 base short, with 8 bases between. CDR3 length: 14 amino acids. Here the CDR3 DNA reads TGTGCCAGCTCACGGGACACATCCTACAATGAGCAGTTCTTC. Translated, it gives CASSRDTSYNEQFF.

This chain links TRBV19 with TRBJ2-3; 8 nucleotides line up with TRBD2. V gave up 3 bases and J gave up 2 bases; unmatched junction bases: 4. Germline CDR1 LNHDA, CDR2 SQIVND (reference sequence). CDR3 size: 15 residues. In nucleotides, the CDR3 is TGTGCCAGTAGTATCCGGGGGGGGCACACAGATACGCAGTATTTT. Translation: CASSIRGGHTDTQYF.

The rearrangement uses TRBV6-5 and TRBJ2-7; TRBD2 matches 7 bases. Trimming cost V 4 bases and J 0 bases; bases outside gene matches: 9. CDR1 and CDR2 from the germline V gene are MNHEY and SVGAGI. CDR3 length: 16 residues. CDR3 DNA sequence: TGTGCCAGCAGTTCCCGTGCGGGCGGGAGCTCCTACGAGCAGTACTTC. Its translation: CASSSRAGGSSYEQYF.